This record looks at one TCR beta chain sequence and its context. The data were taken from a study of blood T cells in healthy people across ages. On the study more broadly: In model experiments, template switching was able to capture about one barcoded beta molecule for every two T cells that were present.

The authors ran a second PCR of roughly 6 to 12 cycles using a sample-barcoded 5' primer and a J-beta primer mix. TCRdb used MiXCR to reprocess the 5' RACE reads, holding one entry per CDR3 protein. The data show about 970,000 distinct CDR3 sequences, roughly 50% seen once. Germline loops: CDR1 LGHNA, CDR2 YSLEER. This CDR3 is built from 17 residues. The receptor's source is a woman aged 55 to 70 in good health. The specimen sequenced was blood. V gene TRBV4-3 combines with J gene TRBJ2-1; D is possibly TRBD1 (6 bases). Matching the DNA end better, TRBJ2-7 makes the J call doubtful. The CDR3 DNA sequence: TGCGCCAGCAGCCATTCCGAACAGGGTTGGTCGGGCAATGAGCAGTACTTC. Protein product: CASSHSEQGWSGNEQYF.